This T cell receptor beta chain was retrieved from a study of blood T cell repertoires in COVID-19. Study-level information: Sources were T cells, B-cell-depleted T cells, or PBMCs; the material itself was cDNA or gDNA.

Per the original methods: Amplification from reference gene primers served as the basis for estimated nucleated cell counts. Profiling relied on immunoSEQ multiplex PCR, and the TCRdb table lists in-frame clones only, not all of them. From that table come the V and J calls and clone size; the DNA was used to work out D and trimming. The data contain 150,000 to 200,000 clones, roughly nine tenths of them singletons. The CDR3 covers 16 residues. The germline CDR1 and CDR2 sequences are SGHNT and YYREEE (reference sequence). With 0 bases clipped from V and 1 base from J, the junction kept 3 bases outside the gene matches.

Sequences were obtained from peripheral blood. The gene calls are TRBV5-4 and TRBJ2-7, with 11 bases aligning to TRBD2. The sequence derives from a man in his late teens or twenties who had recovered from COVID-19. CDR3 nucleotides: TGTGCCAGCAGCTTGGGACTAGCGGGACTATCCTACGAGCAGTACTTC. It yields the protein CASSLGLAGLSYEQYF.